This is a list of T cell receptor beta chains from one sample in a study of T-cell memory formation after mild COVID-19. MiXCR was run by TCRdb on the 5' RACE reads, yielding one entry per CDR3 protein. The profile shows approximately 230,000 distinct CDR3 sequences, over 15% of them singletons. Sequencing was performed on PBMCs or a T cell subset sorted from them (not recorded which). These receptors were collected from a man aged 18 to 35 who had mild COVID-19 (a few samples of this study predate the infection). Cell type and time point are not known. The CDR3 runs from the conserved cysteine through the conserved F or W. Each record gives: J gene, V gene, D gene, CDR3 length, clone size, CDR3 DNA, CDR3 protein. D genes are given only for firm matches. A row's size may be missing; if present it is once, few, many or a size class.

J gene: TRBJ1-4; V gene: TRBV9; D gene: NA; CDR3 length: 17; clone size: few; CDR3 DNA: TGTGCCAGCAGCCCTTACCCCTTCGCTGCAACTAATGAAAAACTGTTTTTT; CDR3 protein: CASSPYPFAATNEKLFF
J gene: TRBJ2-2; V gene: TRBV7-6; D gene: NA; CDR3 length: 18; clone size: NA; CDR3 DNA: TGTGCCAGCAGCTCGATTAGGGGGGACGCACAGAACACCGGGGAGCTGTTTTTT; CDR3 protein: CASSSIRGDAQNTGELFF
J gene: TRBJ2-5; V gene: TRBV6-6; D gene: NA; CDR3 length: 16; clone size: few; CDR3 DNA: TGTGCCAGCAGTTACCCCGCCCAATTCTCGCAAGAGACCCAGTACTTC; CDR3 protein: CASSYPAQFSQETQYF
J gene: TRBJ1-2; V gene: TRBV5-1; D gene: NA; CDR3 length: 14; clone size: few; CDR3 DNA: TGCGCCAGTAGGCCCGGGACAACGAGCTATGGCTACACCTTC; CDR3 protein: CASRPGTTSYGYTF
J gene: TRBJ1-1; V gene: TRBV29-1; D gene: TRBD1; CDR3 length: 10; clone size: NA; CDR3 DNA: TGCAGCGTTGCCGAGATCGGGACAGAATTT; CDR3 protein: CSVAEIGTEF
J gene: TRBJ2-2; V gene: TRBV6-1; D gene: TRBD2; CDR3 length: 14; clone size: few; CDR3 DNA: TGTGCCAGCAGGACTAGCGCGAACACCGGGGAGCTGTTTTTT; CDR3 protein: CASRTSANTGELFF
J gene: TRBJ2-1; V gene: TRBV2; D gene: NA; CDR3 length: 13; clone size: NA; CDR3 DNA: TGTGCCAGCAGTGAATCTGCGGGGGCTGAGCAGTTCTTC; CDR3 protein: CASSESAGAEQFF
J gene: TRBJ2-5; V gene: TRBV29-1; D gene: NA; CDR3 length: 12; clone size: few; CDR3 DNA: TGCAGCGGGCAGGAGGACCAAGAGACCCAGTACTTC; CDR3 protein: CSGQEDQETQYF
J gene: TRBJ2-7; V gene: TRBV20-1; D gene: NA; CDR3 length: 12; clone size: NA; CDR3 DNA: TGCAGTGCTAGCTCTGGGGCGTACGAGCAGTACTTC; CDR3 protein: CSASSGAYEQYF
J gene: TRBJ1-5; V gene: TRBV4-3; D gene: NA; CDR3 length: 13; clone size: many; CDR3 DNA: TGCGCCAGCAGCCAAGATACCCGGGAACCCCAGCATTTT; CDR3 protein: CASSQDTREPQHF
J gene: TRBJ1-1; V gene: TRBV5-1; D gene: NA; CDR3 length: 14; clone size: NA; CDR3 DNA: TGCGCCAGCAGCTTGGGAAAATTAGGTACTGAAGCTTTCTTT; CDR3 protein: CASSLGKLGTEAFF
J gene: TRBJ2-3; V gene: TRBV7-2; D gene: TRBD2; CDR3 length: 16; clone size: NA; CDR3 DNA: TGTGCCAGCAGCTTCGAACTAGCGGGGGGTCTGGATACGCAGTATTTT; CDR3 protein: CASSFELAGGLDTQYF
J gene: TRBJ2-3; V gene: TRBV7-2; D gene: NA; CDR3 length: 14; clone size: NA; CDR3 DNA: TGTGCCAGCAGCCCTCGTTTGAGCACAGATACGCAGTATTTT; CDR3 protein: CASSPRLSTDTQYF
J gene: TRBJ1-2; V gene: TRBV4-3; D gene: NA; CDR3 length: 14; clone size: NA; CDR3 DNA: TGCGCCAGCAGCCAAGAGCCGACCTTCTATGGCTACACCTTC; CDR3 protein: CASSQEPTFYGYTF
J gene: TRBJ2-1; V gene: TRBV7-2; D gene: NA; CDR3 length: 15; clone size: medium-sized; CDR3 DNA: TGTGCCAGCAGCTTGGGGGCTCAATCCTACAATGAGCAGTTCTTC; CDR3 protein: CASSLGAQSYNEQFF
J gene: TRBJ1-1; V gene: TRBV11-2; D gene: NA; CDR3 length: 14; clone size: NA; CDR3 DNA: TGTGCCAGCAGCCGCCTTGGGGGGAACACTGAAGCTTTCTTT; CDR3 protein: CASSRLGGNTEAFF
J gene: TRBJ1-2; V gene: TRBV19; D gene: NA; CDR3 length: 13; clone size: few; CDR3 DNA: TGTGCCAGTAGTTGGCCGGGGACCGATGGCTACACCTTC; CDR3 protein: CASSWPGTDGYTF
J gene: TRBJ2-3; V gene: TRBV28; D gene: TRBD2; CDR3 length: 13; clone size: NA; CDR3 DNA: TGTGCCAGCAACGGGAGGGCATTCGATACGCAGTATTTT; CDR3 protein: CASNGRAFDTQYF
J gene: TRBJ2-3; V gene: TRBV7-3; D gene: NA; CDR3 length: 14; clone size: few; CDR3 DNA: TGTGCCAGCAGTCGTACTAGTAGCGCAGATACGCAGTATTTT; CDR3 protein: CASSRTSSADTQYF
J gene: TRBJ1-1; V gene: TRBV4-3; D gene: NA; CDR3 length: 13; clone size: NA; CDR3 DNA: TGCGCCAGCAGCCCGAATGAACAGATGGGAGCTTTCTTT; CDR3 protein: CASSPNEQMGAFF
J gene: TRBJ2-5; V gene: TRBV12-3/TRBV12-4; D gene: TRBD1; CDR3 length: 17; clone size: NA; CDR3 DNA: TGTGCCAGCAGTTCGGGATCCGACAGGGTAGGGCAAGAGACCCAGTACTTC; CDR3 protein: CASSSGSDRVGQETQYF
J gene: TRBJ2-3; V gene: TRBV4-3; D gene: TRBD1; CDR3 length: 16; clone size: few; CDR3 DNA: TGCGCCAGCAGCCAACACAGGGGGCAAGGGACAGATACGCAGTATTTT; CDR3 protein: CASSQHRGQGTDTQYF
J gene: TRBJ2-1; V gene: TRBV28; D gene: NA; CDR3 length: 15; clone size: NA; CDR3 DNA: TGTGCCAGCAGTCCCCCCCGGACAGTCGGGAATGAGCAGTTCTTC; CDR3 protein: CASSPPRTVGNEQFF
J gene: TRBJ2-2; V gene: TRBV7-9; D gene: NA; CDR3 length: 15; clone size: few; CDR3 DNA: TGTGCCAGCAGCCGAGACCATGGGCCGTCCGGGGAGCTGTTTTTT; CDR3 protein: CASSRDHGPSGELFF
J gene: TRBJ1-2; V gene: TRBV6-5; D gene: NA; CDR3 length: 15; clone size: few; CDR3 DNA: TGTGCCAGCAGTTACTCGGCTACCGGGCTCTATGGCTACACCTTC; CDR3 protein: CASSYSATGLYGYTF
J gene: TRBJ2-5; V gene: TRBV7-2; D gene: TRBD1; CDR3 length: 16; clone size: NA; CDR3 DNA: TGTGCCAGCAGCCAAGACGGACAGGGGGCCCGAGAGACCCAGTACTTC; CDR3 protein: CASSQDGQGARETQYF
J gene: TRBJ2-7; V gene: TRBV10-2; D gene: TRBD2; CDR3 length: 15; clone size: many; CDR3 DNA: TGCGCCAGCCTACCCAGTCTAGCGGGGGGGCACGAGCAGTACTTC; CDR3 protein: CASLPSLAGGHEQYF
J gene: TRBJ1-3; V gene: TRBV9; D gene: TRBD1; CDR3 length: 14; clone size: NA; CDR3 DNA: TGTGCCAGCAGCGCGATAGACAGGGGCAACACCATATATTTT; CDR3 protein: CASSAIDRGNTIYF
J gene: TRBJ1-2; V gene: TRBV3-1; D gene: NA; CDR3 length: 16; clone size: NA; CDR3 DNA: TGTGCCAGCAGCCACCCCAGCACCCAGGGTGGTAGTGGCTACACCTTC; CDR3 protein: CASSHPSTQGGSGYTF
J gene: TRBJ2-3; V gene: TRBV5-5; D gene: NA; CDR3 length: 14; clone size: NA; CDR3 DNA: TGTGCCAGCAGCTTGGCGGGGTACACAGATACGCAGTATTTT; CDR3 protein: CASSLAGYTDTQYF
J gene: TRBJ2-2; V gene: TRBV6-2/TRBV6-3; D gene: TRBD1; CDR3 length: 15; clone size: few; CDR3 DNA: TGTGCCAGCAGTGACGGACAGGGGGACACCGGGGAGCTGTTTTTT; CDR3 protein: CASSDGQGDTGELFF
J gene: TRBJ2-2; V gene: TRBV7-3; D gene: NA; CDR3 length: 17; clone size: NA; CDR3 DNA: TGTGCCAGCAGCTTCTTAACAGGGCCCTTTAACACCGGGGAGCTGTTTTTT; CDR3 protein: CASSFLTGPFNTGELFF
J gene: TRBJ2-1; V gene: TRBV4-3; D gene: TRBD1; CDR3 length: 16; clone size: NA; CDR3 DNA: TGCGCCAGCAGCCAAGGGCTTTTTACCAGGGGGACTGAGCAGTTCTTC; CDR3 protein: CASSQGLFTRGTEQFF
J gene: TRBJ1-2; V gene: TRBV5-6; D gene: TRBD1; CDR3 length: 15; clone size: few; CDR3 DNA: TGTGCCAGCAGCCCCGGGACAGGGGCCATCTATGGCTACACCTTC; CDR3 protein: CASSPGTGAIYGYTF
J gene: TRBJ1-2; V gene: TRBV4-3; D gene: NA; CDR3 length: 15; clone size: many; CDR3 DNA: TGCGCCAGCAGCCAAGAGGGAAGGGGATTCGATGGCTACACCTTC; CDR3 protein: CASSQEGRGFDGYTF
J gene: TRBJ2-7; V gene: TRBV27; D gene: NA; CDR3 length: 15; clone size: NA; CDR3 DNA: TGTGCCAGCAGCCCATCGGGGGTAGCACCCTACGAGCAGTACTTC; CDR3 protein: CASSPSGVAPYEQYF
J gene: TRBJ1-1; V gene: TRBV7-9; D gene: TRBD1; CDR3 length: 14; clone size: many; CDR3 DNA: TGTGCCAGCAGCCCGGGACAGGGTTACACTGAAGCTTTCTTT; CDR3 protein: CASSPGQGYTEAFF
J gene: TRBJ1-1; V gene: TRBV28; D gene: NA; CDR3 length: 14; clone size: NA; CDR3 DNA: TGTGCCAGCAGTACGTTGGTCATGAACACTGAAGCTTTCTTT; CDR3 protein: CASSTLVMNTEAFF
J gene: TRBJ2-5; V gene: TRBV9; D gene: NA; CDR3 length: 15; clone size: many; CDR3 DNA: TGTGCCAGCAGCGTAGCTGGAGGAAACCAAGAGACCCAGTACTTC; CDR3 protein: CASSVAGGNQETQYF
J gene: TRBJ2-2; V gene: TRBV4-2; D gene: NA; CDR3 length: 15; clone size: many; CDR3 DNA: TGTGCCAGCAGCCAAACCACAGGGTTTAGCGGGGAGCTGTTTTTT; CDR3 protein: CASSQTTGFSGELFF
J gene: TRBJ1-5; V gene: TRBV12-3/TRBV12-4; D gene: TRBD1; CDR3 length: 15; clone size: few; CDR3 DNA: TGTGCCAGCAGTTCCCGGACAGGGGGGAGTCAGCCCCAGCATTTT; CDR3 protein: CASSSRTGGSQPQHF
J gene: TRBJ1-6; V gene: TRBV5-4; D gene: TRBD1; CDR3 length: 14; clone size: few; CDR3 DNA: TGTGCCAGCAGCCAGGACAGGGAAAGGTCACCCCTCCACTTT; CDR3 protein: CASSQDRERSPLHF
J gene: TRBJ2-5; V gene: TRBV15; D gene: TRBD2; CDR3 length: 17; clone size: few; CDR3 DNA: TGTGCCACCAGCAGGGATGCCCCGGCTAGCGGGAAAGAGACCCAGTACTTC; CDR3 protein: CATSRDAPASGKETQYF
J gene: TRBJ1-2; V gene: TRBV14; D gene: NA; CDR3 length: 15; clone size: NA; CDR3 DNA: TGTGCCAGCAGCCAATCTGGACAACCCTTCTATGGCTACACCTTC; CDR3 protein: CASSQSGQPFYGYTF
J gene: TRBJ2-3; V gene: TRBV10-3; D gene: NA; CDR3 length: 13; clone size: many; CDR3 DNA: TGTGCCATCAGTGGGGACACACGAGATACGCAGTATTTT; CDR3 protein: CAISGDTRDTQYF
J gene: TRBJ2-7; V gene: TRBV29-1; D gene: NA; CDR3 length: 14; clone size: NA; CDR3 DNA: TGCAGCGGCCTGGACCGTTTGACGGGGTACGAGCAGTACTTC; CDR3 protein: CSGLDRLTGYEQYF
J gene: TRBJ2-7; V gene: TRBV20-1; D gene: NA; CDR3 length: 16; clone size: NA; CDR3 DNA: TGCAGTGCTAGAGTTATATCTGCCCGGGGGGCATACGAGCAGTACTTC; CDR3 protein: CSARVISARGAYEQYF
J gene: TRBJ1-3; V gene: TRBV20-1; D gene: NA; CDR3 length: 13; clone size: NA; CDR3 DNA: TGCAGTGCCCGGCTCTCCTCTGGAAACACCATATATTTT; CDR3 protein: CSARLSSGNTIYF
J gene: TRBJ1-3; V gene: TRBV7-2; D gene: NA; CDR3 length: 16; clone size: many; CDR3 DNA: TGTGCCAGCAGCTTCGGACAGAGCAACTCTGGAAACACCATATATTTT; CDR3 protein: CASSFGQSNSGNTIYF
J gene: TRBJ1-1; V gene: TRBV4-3; D gene: NA; CDR3 length: 9; clone size: many; CDR3 DNA: TGCGCCAGCATCCCCGAAGCTTTCTTT; CDR3 protein: CASIPEAFF
J gene: TRBJ1-5; V gene: TRBV29-1; D gene: TRBD1; CDR3 length: 12; clone size: NA; CDR3 DNA: TGCAGCGCTGGACAGGGTGATCAGCCCCAGCATTTT; CDR3 protein: CSAGQGDQPQHF
J gene: TRBJ2-1; V gene: TRBV12-3/TRBV12-4; D gene: NA; CDR3 length: 12; clone size: few; CDR3 DNA: TGTGCCAGCAGACGAGCTAGGGATGAGCAGTTCTTC; CDR3 protein: CASRRARDEQFF